The next 17 T cell receptor beta chains were all read from a single sample in a study of blood T cell repertoires in COVID-19. The data were produced by immunoSEQ multiplex PCR, yet TCRdb's version contains in-frame clones alone and is incomplete. This sample yields 300,000 or so clones, of which about 90% are seen a single time; approximately 0.93% belongs to the top ten. Specimen: PBMCs or T cells enriched from blood (not recorded which). These TCRs come from a young woman who had recovered from COVID-19.

This sequence joins TRBV28 and TRBJ1-2, with D tentatively TRBD1 (6 bases). Germline V gene sequence: CDR1 MDHEN, CDR2 SYDVKM. V lost 6 bases to trimming and J lost 7 bases, with 15 bases between them. CDR3 length equals 13 residues. As DNA, the CDR3 is TGTGCCAGCAGGATCGGGACAATCTCTGGCTACACCTTC. This codes for CASRIGTISGYTF.

CDR3: CASSLFKNTGELFF. The DNA of the CDR3 is TGTGCCAGCAGTTTATTCAAGAACACCGGGGAGCTGTTTTTT. The chain employs TRBV27 and TRBJ2-2; D unclear. The CDR3 length is 14 residues. Germline V gene data show CDR1 as MNHEY and CDR2 as SMNVEV (reference sequence). Trimming pared 1 base from V and 1 base from J, leaving 4 bases between.

The chain recombines TRBV5-6 with TRBJ2-7, with TRBD1 identical over 8 bases. The CDR3 totals 15 residues. Germline assignment: CDR1 SGHDT and CDR2 YYEEEE. The V gene end was trimmed by 4 bases and the J gene end by 4 bases; junction bases not matched to a gene: 10. This chain's CDR3 is CASSAGQGPPYEQYF. DNA of the CDR3: TGTGCCAGCAGCGCTGGACAGGGCCCCCCTTACGAGCAGTACTTC.

The rearrangement joins TRBV13 to TRBJ1-4; D is ambiguous. V dropped 5 bases and J dropped 4 bases, with 11 bases sitting between them. Germline CDR1 reads PRHDT; CDR2 reads FYEKMQ (reference sequence). The CDR3 is 14 amino acids. The CDR3 nucleotides read TGTGCCAGCAGCCCCCAGGCGTTTAATGAAAAACTGTTTTTT. This translates into CASSPQAFNEKLFF.

The chain couples TRBV7-2 to TRBJ2-1, with 8 bases fitting TRBD2. The CDR3 loop spans 15 amino acids. Losses at the gene ends were 7 bases for V and 4 bases for J; bases not matched to a gene: 9. Germline V gene lookup returns CDR1 SGHTA and CDR2 FQGNSA. CDR3 DNA: TGTGCCAGCAACCCGTCGGGGGGGACTTACAATGAGCAGTTCTTC. This encodes CASNPSGGTYNEQFF.

On this clone itself: At the DNA level, this CDR3 is encoded by other sequences in the same sample as well. The CDR3 DNA reads TGCGCCAGCAGCCCCGGGACAGCAAACACTGAAGCTTTCTTT. Translation: CASSPGTANTEAFF. This chain links TRBV5-1 with TRBJ1-1; TRBD1 agrees at 7 bases. The CDR3 is 14 amino acids. After removal of 4 bases from V and 2 bases from J, the junction contained 5 bases not matched to a gene. Germline assignment: CDR1 SGHRS and CDR2 YFSETQ. Full variable domain (missing parts from reference TRBV5-1 and TRBJ1-1): KAGVTQTPRYLIKTRGQQVTLSCSPISGHRSVSWYQQTPGQGLQFLFEYFSETQRNKGNFPGRFSGRQFSNSRSEMNVSTLELGDSALYLCASSPGTANTEAFFGQGTRLTVV.

This chain connects TRBV30 to TRBJ2-6, with 11 positions matching TRBD1. Germline V gene sequence: CDR1 GTSNPN, CDR2 SVGIG (reference sequence). Trimming removed 2 bases from V and 4 bases from J; junction bases left unmatched: 7. The CDR3 length is 17 residues. The CDR3 nucleotides read TGTGCCTGGAGTAGGGGGACAGGGGGATCCGGGGCCAACGTCCTGACTTTC. This translates into CAWSRGTGGSGANVLTF.

The J gene is TRBJ1-4, the V gene TRBV13; TRBD1 matches at 8 bases. The CDR3 loop spans 17 amino acids. After removal of 4 bases from V and 0 bases from J, the junction contained 7 bases not matched to a gene. Germline V CDR1 and CDR2: PRHDT, FYEKMQ (reference sequence). This CDR3 reads CASSSRGRGATNEKLFF. The CDR3 DNA sequence: TGTGCCAGCAGCTCCAGGGGGCGCGGGGCAACTAATGAAAAACTGTTTTTT.

With regard to this clone: This may arise from a read error, as a much more abundant clone is one base away. This chain links TRBV5-6 with TRBJ2-7; TRBD2 might be the D (7 bases). CDR3 length: 14 residues. Per germline, CDR1 SGHDT and CDR2 YYEEEE. V was clipped by 4 bases and J by 0 bases, with 11 bases between them. The CDR3 sequence is CASSPGGSSYEQYF. CDR3 nucleotides: TGTGCCAGCAGCCCGGGGGGCAGCTCCTACGAGCAGTACTTC.

This clone was seen just once. This rearrangement joins TRBV7-2 to TRBJ2-1; TRBD2 aligns across 8 bases. J lost 9 bases, V lost 4 bases, and 14 bases had no gene match. The CDR3 totals 16 residues. CDR1 is SGHTA and CDR2 is FQGNSA in the germline V gene. CDR3 nucleotide sequence: TGTGCCAGCAGCTCTCACGGGGGGGCCTCTCCCGGTGAGCAGTTCTTC. This gives the protein CASSSHGGASPGEQFF.

CDR3 in DNA: TGTGCCAGCAGGCAAAGGACAGGGGGCGGCTACACCTTC. This translates into CASRQRTGGGYTF. This chain connects TRBV28 to TRBJ1-2; TRBD1 aligns across 11 bases. The CDR3 is 13 amino acids. Per the germline V gene, CDR1 is MDHEN and CDR2 is SYDVKM. Losses at the gene ends were 6 bases for V and 8 bases for J; bases not matched to a gene: 5.

V is TRBV7-9 and J is TRBJ2-3; 8 positions match TRBD1. This CDR3 contains 17 residues. V lost 5 bases, J lost 2 bases, and 12 bases stayed unmatched. The germline CDR1 and CDR2 sequences are SEHNR and FQNEAQ (reference sequence). The DNA of the CDR3 is TGTGCCAGCAGCGATAGGGACAGGACCTGGCTCACAGATACGCAGTATTTT. Residues: CASSDRDRTWLTDTQYF. The full variable domain, with the rest looked up from reference TRBV7-9 and TRBJ2-3, is DTGVSQNPRHKITKRGQNVTFRCDPISEHNRLYWYRQTLGQGPEFLTYFQNEAQLEKSRLLSDRFSAERPKGSFSTLEIQRTEQGDSAMYLCASSDRDRTWLTDTQYFGPGTRLTVL.

The gene calls are TRBV5-4 and TRBJ2-1; 9 positions match TRBD1. The V gene end was trimmed by 6 bases and the J gene end by 15 bases; junction bases not matched to a gene: 10. From germline, CDR1 is SGHNT and CDR2 YYREEE (reference sequence). CDR3 length equals 12 residues. CDR3 nucleotides: TGTGCCAGCACCACCGGGACAGGGAATCGGTTCTTC. It is translated as CASTTGTGNRFF.

V and J are TRBV4-1 and TRBJ2-2, with 10 bases identical to TRBD1. The V and J ends lost 1 base and 1 base, in that order; junction bases with no gene match: 15. Germline values: CDR1 MGHRA, CDR2 YSYEKL. This CDR3 spans 21 amino acids. This chain's CDR3 is CASSQVGARDRGRENTGELFF. CDR3 nucleotides: TGCGCCAGCAGCCAAGTAGGGGCCCGCGACAGGGGGCGCGAGAACACCGGGGAGCTGTTTTTT.

V is TRBV6-1 and J is TRBJ2-1; 10 bases agree with TRBD2. CDR3 length equals 15 residues. From germline, CDR1 is MNHNS and CDR2 SASEGT. V lost 1 base and J lost 4; bases outside the gene matches: 1. The CDR3 reads CASSEVAGGYNEQFF. CDR3 bases: TGTGCCAGCAGTGAAGTAGCGGGGGGATACAATGAGCAGTTCTTC.

This sequence joins TRBV9 and TRBJ2-2, with a possible D match to TRBD2 (6 bases). CDR1 is SGDLS, CDR2 YYNGEE, per germline. The CDR3 contains 14 residues. V gave up 0 bases and J gave up 3 bases, with 6 bases separating them. The CDR3 nucleotides read TGTGCCAGCAGCGTAGGCGGGGACACCGGGGAGCTGTTTTTT. It yields the protein CASSVGGDTGELFF.

This sequence joins TRBV7-2 and TRBJ1-4; D perhaps matches TRBD1 (5 bases). The germline V gene has CDR1 SGHTA and CDR2 FQGNSA. This CDR3 contains 15 residues. V gave up 7 bases and J gave up 4 bases, with 16 bases separating them. Here the CDR3 DNA reads TGTGCCAGCACCCCACGCCGGGGGAGTAATGAAAAACTGTTTTTT. Translation: CASTPRRGSNEKLFF.